This is a list of T cell receptor beta chains from one sample in a study of shared clonotypes between healthy human individuals. The table came from immunoSEQ multiplex PCR; TCRdb's copy has only in-frame clones and leaves some out. Of under 1,100,000 clones detected, approximately 76% appear once; the ten largest clones hold about 1.4%. What was sequenced was memory CD4+ T cells sorted from blood. These receptors were collected from a man aged 18 to 30 in good health. The CDR3 runs from the conserved cysteine through the conserved F or W. D genes are given only for firm matches. Clone size is given for some rows only: seen once, a few or many times, or a class if the clone is expanded.

cdr3_aa	cdr3_nt	d_call	v_call	j_call	clone_size
CASSLAYRLNTEAFF	TGTGCCAGCAGTTTGGCCTACAGGCTGAACACTGAAGCTTTCTTT	.	TRBV28	TRBJ1-1	.
CASSLNRQGATEAFF	TGTGCCAGTAGCTTAAATAGGCAGGGGGCCACTGAAGCTTTCTTT	TRBD1	TRBV19	TRBJ1-1	.
CASSIGLQNYGYTF	TGTGCCAGTAGTATTGGCTTACAAAACTATGGCTACACCTTC	.	TRBV19	TRBJ1-2	.
CASTRTGSSYEQYF	TGCGCCAGCACCAGGACAGGGTCCTCCTACGAGCAGTACTTC	TRBD1	TRBV10-2	TRBJ2-7	.
CASSAVGLGTGELFF	TGTGCCAGCAGCGCTGTTGGCCTGGGGACCGGGGAGCTGTTTTTT	.	TRBV7-2	TRBJ2-2	.
CASSGDTRYEQYF	TGTGCCAGCAGTGGGGACACCCGATACGAGCAGTACTTC	.	TRBV6-1	TRBJ2-7	.
CASSVARATEAFF	TGTGCCAGCAGCGTGGCCAGGGCCACTGAAGCTTTCTTT	.	TRBV7-2	TRBJ1-1	once
CASSAGYNEKLFF	TGTGCCAGCAGCGCAGGGTATAATGAAAAACTGTTTTTT	.	TRBV6-5	TRBJ1-4	.
CASSIGPGSLGDTQYF	TGTGCCAGTAGTATAGGACCCGGGAGCCTAGGAGATACGCAGTATTTT	.	TRBV19	TRBJ2-3	.
CASSERGLSNEQFF	TGTGCCAGCAGTGAACGGGGGCTGTCTAATGAGCAGTTCTTC	.	TRBV6-1	TRBJ2-1	.
CASSAGIYEQYF	TGTGCCAGCAGTGCTGGAATCTACGAGCAGTACTTC	.	TRBV2	TRBJ2-7	.
CASSRQAGEQYF	TGTGCCAGCTCACGACAGGCTGGCGAGCAGTACTTC	.	TRBV18	TRBJ2-7	.
CASSGGLGETQYF	TGCGCCAGCAGCGGGGGACTCGGGGAGACCCAGTACTTC	.	TRBV5-1	TRBJ2-5	.
CASQIDGQGPYEQYF	TGTGCCAGCCAAATTGACGGACAGGGTCCATACGAGCAGTACTTC	TRBD1	TRBV19	TRBJ2-7	.
CASSVGGVGEKLFF	TGTGCCAGCAGCGTAGGGGGGGTTGGTGAAAAACTGTTTTTT	.	TRBV9	TRBJ1-4	.
CASNPIDRGGNYGYTF	TGTGCCAGTAACCCCATCGACAGGGGGGGGAACTATGGCTACACCTTC	TRBD1	TRBV19	TRBJ1-2	.
CASSQDGGRAEETQYF	TGCGCCAGCAGCCAAGATGGCGGGAGGGCTGAGGAGACCCAGTACTTC	TRBD2	TRBV4-3	TRBJ2-5	once
CATSSFLETSAYNEQFF	TGTGCCACCAGCAGTTTCTTGGAGACTAGCGCGTACAATGAGCAGTTCTTC	TRBD2	TRBV15	TRBJ2-1	.
CASSSSYGRGGYTF	TGTGCCAGCAGTTCCTCATACGGCCGGGGCGGCTACACCTTC	.	TRBV28	TRBJ1-2	.
CASSYDGQGPYEQYF	TGTGCCAGCAGTTACGACGGGCAGGGACCCTACGAGCAGTACTTC	.	TRBV6-5	TRBJ2-7	few
CASGDRQGGHYGYTF	TGTGCCAGCGGAGACCGACAGGGGGGGCACTATGGCTACACCTTC	TRBD1	TRBV27	TRBJ1-2	.
CASSSWDGLGNEQFF	TGTGCCAGCAGTTCCTGGGACGGCCTAGGGAATGAGCAGTTCTTC	.	TRBV27	TRBJ2-1	.
CASSREPGFSSYEQYF	TGTGCCAGCAGCCGCGAACCGGGGTTTAGCTCCTACGAGCAGTACTTC	.	TRBV5-5	TRBJ2-7	many
CSVVPGQSFEQYF	TGCAGCGTGGTCCCGGGACAGTCGTTCGAGCAGTACTTC	TRBD1	TRBV29-1	TRBJ2-7	.
CASSPGGNQPQHF	TGTGCCAGCAGTCCGGGGGGGAATCAGCCCCAGCATTTT	.	TRBV6-6	TRBJ1-5	.
CASSYSNPATTEAFF	TGTGCCAGCAGTTACTCGAACCCCGCTACCACTGAAGCTTTCTTT	.	TRBV6-5	TRBJ1-1	.
CASSQDVYNEQFF	TGTGCCAGCAGCCAGGACGTTTACAATGAGCAGTTCTTC	.	TRBV7-6	TRBJ2-1	.
CASQPAGTYSNQPQHF	TGTGCCAGCCAACCCGCAGGTACCTATAGCAATCAGCCCCAGCATTTT	.	TRBV19	TRBJ1-5	.
CASSLSSGRSGWQYF	TGCGCCAGCAGCTTGAGCAGCGGTAGATCGGGCTGGCAGTATTTT	.	TRBV5-1	TRBJ2-3	.
CASSQELGPTNQHGYTF	TGCGCCAGCAGCCAAGAATTAGGACCCACCAACCAGCATGGCTACACCTTC	.	TRBV4-1	TRBJ1-2	.
CASSQEQQLQETQYF	TGCGCCAGCAGCCAAGAGCAACAGCTCCAAGAGACCCAGTACTTC	.	TRBV4-3	TRBJ2-5	.
CASNGQNQPQHF	TGTGCCAGCAATGGCCAGAATCAGCCCCAGCATTTT	.	TRBV28	TRBJ1-5	few
CASSFGGSPANSPLHF	TGCGCCAGCAGCTTCGGGGGATCCCCCGCTAATTCACCCCTCCACTTT	.	TRBV5-1	TRBJ1-6	.
CASSLGYSESFF	TGTGCCAGCAGCTTAGGTTATTCTGAATCTTTCTTT	.	TRBV7-2	TRBJ1-1	.
CASSPSGTEQYF	TGTGCCAGCTCACCCTCGGGTACCGAGCAGTACTTC	.	TRBV18	TRBJ2-7	.
CASSSEPYNTEAFF	TGTGCCAGTAGTAGCGAACCCTATAACACTGAAGCTTTCTTT	.	TRBV19	TRBJ1-1	.
CASTTNRVGYGYTF	TGTGCCAGTACCACTAACAGGGTTGGCTATGGCTACACCTTC	.	TRBV19	TRBJ1-2	many
CASSSDPGSATQYF	TGCGCCAGCAGCTCAGACCCAGGGTCGGCGACCCAGTACTTC	.	TRBV5-1	TRBJ2-5	.
CAISDFGLAGAVFF	TGTGCCATCAGTGATTTCGGACTAGCGGGAGCAGTGTTCTTC	TRBD2	TRBV10-3	TRBJ2-1	.
CASSKGARRNTGELFF	TGTGCCAGCAGCAAAGGGGCCAGAAGGAACACCGGGGAGCTGTTTTTT	.	TRBV21-1	TRBJ2-2	.
CASSLEWGNTGELFF	TGCGCCAGCAGCTTGGAATGGGGGAACACCGGGGAGCTGTTTTTT	.	TRBV5-1	TRBJ2-2	few
CAWSSNWAETQYF	TGTGCCTGGAGCTCTAACTGGGCGGAGACCCAGTACTTC	.	TRBV30	TRBJ2-5	once
CASSSKTTAVGAKNIQYF	TGTGCCAGCAGCTCAAAAACTACAGCAGTGGGAGCCAAAAACATTCAGTACTTC	.	TRBV5-4	TRBJ2-4	.
CASSESRGPPGYTF	TGCGCCAGCAGTGAGTCGAGAGGCCCCCCGGGCTACACCTTC	.	TRBV10-2	TRBJ1-2	.
CASSLGDSRNTIYF	TGCGCCAGCAGCTTGGGCGACTCCCGAAACACCATATATTTT	.	TRBV5-1	TRBJ1-3	.
CASTRAITYEQYF	TGTGCCAGCACACGGGCGATCACCTACGAGCAGTACTTC	.	TRBV2	TRBJ2-7	.
CAWSARDSYSNQPQHF	TGTGCCTGGAGTGCTCGAGACAGTTATAGCAATCAGCCCCAGCATTTT	.	TRBV30	TRBJ1-5	many
CASSLGVDSGNTIYF	TGTGCCAGCAGCTTAGGGGTAGACTCTGGAAACACCATATATTTT	.	TRBV11-2	TRBJ1-3	.
CACKGEGPETQYF	TGTGCCTGCAAGGGGGAGGGCCCAGAGACCCAGTACTTC	.	TRBV30	TRBJ2-5	.
CASSLVGTGSTDTQYF	TGTGCCAGCAGCTTAGTTGGGACAGGGAGCACAGATACGCAGTATTTT	TRBD1	TRBV7-2	TRBJ2-3	.
CASSRQGLANYGYTF	TGTGCCAGCAGTAGACAGGGATTAGCTAACTATGGCTACACCTTC	TRBD1	TRBV28	TRBJ1-2	.
CASRLNGQGNTIYF	TGTGCCAGCAGATTGAACGGACAGGGAAACACCATATATTTT	.	TRBV27	TRBJ1-3	.
CASSLRRNQPQHF	TGTGCCAGCAGCTTGAGGAGAAATCAGCCCCAGCATTTT	.	TRBV5-6	TRBJ1-5	.
CASSSGVENEKLFF	TGTGCCAGCAGTTCGGGGGTGGAAAATGAAAAACTGTTTTTT	.	TRBV28	TRBJ1-4	.
CASSLGGTTGTDGYTF	TGTGCCAGCAGCCTGGGGGGGACGACAGGGACGGATGGCTACACCTTC	TRBD1	TRBV4-2	TRBJ1-2	.
CASSLDPAGGYNEQFF	TGCGCCAGCAGCTTGGATCCCGCCGGCGGGTACAATGAGCAGTTCTTC	.	TRBV5-1	TRBJ2-1	many
CASSPMLGGNSPLHF	TGTGCCAGCAGTCCTATGCTGGGCGGAAATTCACCCCTCCACTTT	.	TRBV28	TRBJ1-6	.
CASRREGTGNTEAFF	TGTGCCAGCAGACGAGAGGGGACAGGGAACACTGAAGCTTTCTTT	TRBD1	TRBV28	TRBJ1-1	.
CASSLGTGGQETQYF	TGTGCCAGCAGCCTCGGGACAGGGGGTCAAGAGACCCAGTACTTC	TRBD1	TRBV7-3	TRBJ2-5	.